The text below deals with one T cell receptor (beta chain). Seattle's enrolled individuals joined amid active infection and were then monitored longitudinally. The CDR3 is made up of 18 amino acids. The germline CDR1 and CDR2 sequences are MNHEY and SVGEGT. The V gene end was trimmed by 2 bases and the J gene end by 4 bases; junction bases not matched to a gene: 11. The record originates from a study of blood T cell repertoires in COVID-19. Across the study: COVID-19 samples collected from the United States, Italy and Spain covered acute and convalescent phases.

In the authors' methods: Counts of nucleated cells, estimated from reference gene primer amplification, were obtained. Assay used: immunoSEQ multiplex PCR; TCRdb lists only in-frame clones, some missing. V and J calls and clone size are as listed in that table; D and trimming were resolved from the DNA. The table lists approximately 140,000 clones, 84% of them singletons. The sequenced sample consisted of peripheral blood. This chain connects TRBV6-2 or TRBV6-3 to TRBJ2-2; 9 bases match TRBD1. The receptor was derived from a man younger than 45 with COVID-19, enrolled during active disease. Here the CDR3 reads CASSYNPYTGGITGELFF. The CDR3 region has the DNA TGTGCCAGCAGTTACAACCCTTACACAGGGGGCATCACCGGGGAGCTGTTTTTT.